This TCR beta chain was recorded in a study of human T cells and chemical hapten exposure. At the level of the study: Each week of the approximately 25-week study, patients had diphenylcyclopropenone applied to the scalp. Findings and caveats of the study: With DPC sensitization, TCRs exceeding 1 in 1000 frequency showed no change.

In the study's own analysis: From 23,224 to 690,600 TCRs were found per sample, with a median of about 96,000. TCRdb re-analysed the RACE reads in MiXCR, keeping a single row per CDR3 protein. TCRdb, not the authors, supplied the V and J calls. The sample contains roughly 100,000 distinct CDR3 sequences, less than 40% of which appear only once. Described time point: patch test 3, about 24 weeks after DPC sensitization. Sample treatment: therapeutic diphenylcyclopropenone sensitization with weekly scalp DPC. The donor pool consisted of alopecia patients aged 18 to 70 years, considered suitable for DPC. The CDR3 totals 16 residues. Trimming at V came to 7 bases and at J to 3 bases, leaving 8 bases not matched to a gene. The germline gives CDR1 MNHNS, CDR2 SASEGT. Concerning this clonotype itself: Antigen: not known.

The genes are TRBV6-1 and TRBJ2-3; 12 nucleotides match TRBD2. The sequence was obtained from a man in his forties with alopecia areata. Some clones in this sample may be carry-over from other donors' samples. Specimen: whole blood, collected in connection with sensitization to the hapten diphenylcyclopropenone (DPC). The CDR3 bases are TGTGCCAGCACAATACCGGGACTAGCGGGTACAGATACGCAGTATTTT. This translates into CASTIPGLAGTDTQYF.